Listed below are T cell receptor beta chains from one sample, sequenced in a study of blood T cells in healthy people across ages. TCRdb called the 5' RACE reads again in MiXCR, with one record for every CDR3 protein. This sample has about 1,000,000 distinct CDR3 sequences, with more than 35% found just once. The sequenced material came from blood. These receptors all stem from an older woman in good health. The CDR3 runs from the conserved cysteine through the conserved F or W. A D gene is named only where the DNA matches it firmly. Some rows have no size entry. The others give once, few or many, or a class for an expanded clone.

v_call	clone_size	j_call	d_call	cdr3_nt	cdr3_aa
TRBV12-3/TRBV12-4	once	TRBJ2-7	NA	TGTGCCAGCAAGGGGCTGGACTACGAGCAGTACTTC	CASKGLDYEQYF
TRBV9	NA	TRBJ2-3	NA	TGTGCCGGCAGCGTAGCCTGGGGACTCACAGATACGCAGTATTTT	CAGSVAWGLTDTQYF
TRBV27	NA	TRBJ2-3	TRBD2	TGTGCCAGCAGTTTGTCTCGGCGGGGGGTATACACAGATACGCAGTATTTT	CASSLSRRGVYTDTQYF
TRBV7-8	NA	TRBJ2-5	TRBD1	TGTGCCAGCAGCTCAGACAGGGGAAGAGGAGAGACCCAGTACTTC	CASSSDRGRGETQYF
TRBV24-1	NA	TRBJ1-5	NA	TGTGCCACCAGTTTGCCCTCTAAGCCCCAGCATTTT	CATSLPSKPQHF
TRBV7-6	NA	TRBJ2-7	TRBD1	TGTGCCAGCAGCTCCCGGACAGGGATCAACGAGCAGTACTTC	CASSSRTGINEQYF
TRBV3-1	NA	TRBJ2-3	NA	TGTGCCAGCAGCCAAGGACTAACTATGAGGACAGATACGCAGTATTTT	CASSQGLTMRTDTQYF
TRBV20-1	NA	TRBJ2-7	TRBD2	TGCAGTGCTCGAGCCCCTAGCGGCCAATACGAGCAGTACTTC	CSARAPSGQYEQYF
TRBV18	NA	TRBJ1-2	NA	TGTGCCAGCTCACCACCAGGGGTAATCTATGGCTACACCTTC	CASSPPGVIYGYTF
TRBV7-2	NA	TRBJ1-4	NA	TGTGCCAGCAGCCCCCATGCGGGTGAAAAACTGTTTTTT	CASSPHAGEKLFF
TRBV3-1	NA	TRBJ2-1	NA	TGTGCCAGCGGGGCTTTTGACAATGAGCAGTTCTTC	CASGAFDNEQFF
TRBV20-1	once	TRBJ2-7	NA	TGCAGTGCTCCCATGGGTAATGAGCAGTACTTC	CSAPMGNEQYF
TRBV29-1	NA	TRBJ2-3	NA	TGCAGCGTTTCCCCCGACAGTTGGGACACAGATACGCAGTATTTT	CSVSPDSWDTDTQYF
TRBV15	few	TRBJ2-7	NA	TGTGCCACCAGCAACACCTACGAGCAGTACTTC	CATSNTYEQYF
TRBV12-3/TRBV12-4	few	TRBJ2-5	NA	TGTGCCAGCAGTCCTCCGGGAGAATACCAAGAGACCCAGTACTTC	CASSPPGEYQETQYF
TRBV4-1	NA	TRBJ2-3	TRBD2	TGCGCCAGCAGCCAAGATGGCGGGGCTAGCGGGAGTGAAGATACGCAGTATTTT	CASSQDGGASGSEDTQYF
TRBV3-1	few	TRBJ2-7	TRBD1	TGTGCCAGCAGCCTTGACCCAGGGGGTTACGAGCAGTACTTC	CASSLDPGGYEQYF
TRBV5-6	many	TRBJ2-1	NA	TGTGCCAGCAGCTTGGCTTGGGGGGAGATCAATGAGCAGTTCTTC	CASSLAWGEINEQFF
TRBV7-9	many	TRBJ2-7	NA	TGTGCCAGCAGCCCAATGGGGGAGCAGTACTTC	CASSPMGEQYF
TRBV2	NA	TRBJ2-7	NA	TGTGCCAGCAGCTCAGCCCCGGGTCCTGAAAACGAGCAGTACTTC	CASSSAPGPENEQYF
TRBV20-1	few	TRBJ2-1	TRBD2	TGCAGTGCTAGTCTGACTAGCGGAGCCTACAATGAGCAGTTCTTC	CSASLTSGAYNEQFF
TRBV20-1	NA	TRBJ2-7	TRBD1	TGCAGTGCTAGAGTGGAGGGGACAGGCTACGAGCAGTACTTC	CSARVEGTGYEQYF
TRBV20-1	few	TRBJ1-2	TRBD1	TGCAGTGCTCCGGGACAGGGGCTTCACTATGGCTACACCTTC	CSAPGQGLHYGYTF
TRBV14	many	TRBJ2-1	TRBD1	TGTGCCAGCAGCCCGCTGATGGACAGGGGAAGAAAGTTCTTC	CASSPLMDRGRKFF
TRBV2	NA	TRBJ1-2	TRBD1	TGTGCCAGCAGCTACCAGGGGGTCAGGGGGCAAGGCTACACCTTC	CASSYQGVRGQGYTF
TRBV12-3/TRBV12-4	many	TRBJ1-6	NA	TGTGCCAGCAGCCCCCGGCGGAGCTCCTATAATTCACCCCTCCACTTT	CASSPRRSSYNSPLHF
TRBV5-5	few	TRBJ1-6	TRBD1	TGTGCCAGCAGCCCTGGACAGGGGATATCACCCCTCCACTTT	CASSPGQGISPLHF
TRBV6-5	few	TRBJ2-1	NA	TGTGCCAGCAGACCTACTAGTACGTCCTACAATGAGCAGTTCTTC	CASRPTSTSYNEQFF
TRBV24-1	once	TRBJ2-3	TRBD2	TGTGCTACCAGTGAAACCCGGACTAGCGCGATGCAGTATTTT	CATSETRTSAMQYF
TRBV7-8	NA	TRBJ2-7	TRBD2	TGTGCCAGCAGCTTAGAATCGGGGCTAGCGGGAGTTCCATCCTACGAGCAGTACTTC	CASSLESGLAGVPSYEQYF
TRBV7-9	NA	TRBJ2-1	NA	TGTGCCAGCAGCTTAGGGCAGTCAAAATACAATGAGCAGTTCTTC	CASSLGQSKYNEQFF
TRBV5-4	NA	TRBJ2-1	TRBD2	TGTGCCAGCAGCTTGAGAGCGGGAGTCGGCAATGAGCAGTTCTTC	CASSLRAGVGNEQFF
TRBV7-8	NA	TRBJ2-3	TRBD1	TGTGCCAGCAGCTTAGGGGCGGGACAGGGGACAGATACGCAGTATTTT	CASSLGAGQGTDTQYF
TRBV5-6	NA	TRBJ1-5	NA	TGTGCCAGCAGCTTCTACAGGGCAGGTCAGCCCCAGCATTTT	CASSFYRAGQPQHF
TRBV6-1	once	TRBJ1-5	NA	TGTGCCAGCAGATTCGGTCAGCCCCAGCATTTT	CASRFGQPQHF
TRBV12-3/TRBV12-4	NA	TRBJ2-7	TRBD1	TGTGCCAGCAGCCCCGGGACAGGGGGCAAGGACGAGCAGTACTTC	CASSPGTGGKDEQYF
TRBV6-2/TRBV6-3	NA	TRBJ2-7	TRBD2	TGTGCCAGCAGTCACGACGGCGGGGGGTACTACGAGCAGTACTTC	CASSHDGGGYYEQYF
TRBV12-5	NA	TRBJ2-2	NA	TGTGCTAGTAGTATACAGGGAAACACCGGGGAGCTGTTTTTT	CASSIQGNTGELFF
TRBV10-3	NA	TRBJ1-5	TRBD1	TGTGCCATCAGTGAGTCGACAGGGGGTGGCGGTCAGCCCCAGCATTTT	CAISESTGGGGQPQHF
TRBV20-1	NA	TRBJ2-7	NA	TGCAGTGCTAGAGATGAGGGGCGGGCTTACGAGCAGTACTTC	CSARDEGRAYEQYF
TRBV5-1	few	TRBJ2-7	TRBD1	TGCGCCAGCAGCTTCACAGGGGGCCTCTCCTACGAGCAGTACTTC	CASSFTGGLSYEQYF
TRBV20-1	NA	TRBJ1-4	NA	TGCAGTGCTTCCCCGGGACATAGTAATGAAAAACTGTTTTTT	CSASPGHSNEKLFF
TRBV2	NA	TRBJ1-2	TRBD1	TGTGCCAGCAGGCCTCCGGGACAGAACTATGGCTACACCTTC	CASRPPGQNYGYTF
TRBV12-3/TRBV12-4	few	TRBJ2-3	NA	TGTGCCAGCAAAATGAGCACAGATACGCAGTATTTT	CASKMSTDTQYF
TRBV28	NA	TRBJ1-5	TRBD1	TGTGCCAGCACCTACCGGGACAGGGTTAGCAATCAGCCCCAGCATTTT	CASTYRDRVSNQPQHF
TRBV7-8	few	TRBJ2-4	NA	TGTGCCAGCAGCTTAGGAAGCTCCCTGAACATTCAGTACTTC	CASSLGSSLNIQYF
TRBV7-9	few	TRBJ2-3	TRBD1	TGTGCCAGCAGCTTAGGCACAGGGGGCGACCAAACAGATACGCAGTATTTT	CASSLGTGGDQTDTQYF
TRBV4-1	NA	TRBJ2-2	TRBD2	TGCGCCAGCAGCCAAGTGGTTCTAGCGGGAGTCACCGGGGAGCTGTTTTTT	CASSQVVLAGVTGELFF
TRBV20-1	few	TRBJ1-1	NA	TGCAGTGCTAGAGATGGGGGCAGGGGCGGCACTGAAGCTTTCTTT	CSARDGGRGGTEAFF
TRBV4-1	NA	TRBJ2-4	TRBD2	TGCGCCAGCAGTCTCGGGGAGGGGAACATTCAGTACTTC	CASSLGEGNIQYF
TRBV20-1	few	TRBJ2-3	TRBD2	TGCAGTGCTAGAGGGGGACTAGTCACAGATACGCAGTATTTT	CSARGGLVTDTQYF
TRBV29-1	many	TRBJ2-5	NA	TGCAGCGTTGGAAGGAAGGGAGAGACCCAGTACTTC	CSVGRKGETQYF
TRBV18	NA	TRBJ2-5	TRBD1	TGTGCCAGCTCACCGCGACAGGGGGAAGAGACCCAGTACTTC	CASSPRQGEETQYF
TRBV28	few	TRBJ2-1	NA	TGTGCCAGCAGTTTATCCGGCGGAGGGCTCAATGAGCAGTTCTTC	CASSLSGGGLNEQFF
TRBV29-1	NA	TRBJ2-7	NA	TGCAGCGTTGAATTTAGGGGGGACAGACTCTACGAGCAGTACTTC	CSVEFRGDRLYEQYF
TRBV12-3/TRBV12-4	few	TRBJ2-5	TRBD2	TGTGCCAGCAGCTACGGACTAGCGCGTCCCCAGTACTTC	CASSYGLARPQYF
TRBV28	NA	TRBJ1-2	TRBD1	TGTGCCAGCAAAACCCAGGGGGGTGGCTACACCTTC	CASKTQGGGYTF
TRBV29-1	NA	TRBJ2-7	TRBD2	TGCAGCGTTGGTAGCGGGAGGGCCAATGAGCAGTACTTC	CSVGSGRANEQYF